These 9 T cell receptor beta chains originate from one sample sequenced in a study of Ad26.COV2.S vaccination and SARS-CoV-2 variants. The treatment: about 20 received Ad26.COV2.S at low or high dose, single or two shots; about 5 received placebo; per-sample allocation not given. Sampling took place 63 days after the first vaccine or placebo injection. Repertoires were generated with immunoSEQ multiplex PCR, while TCRdb's copy carries only in-frame clones and drops some. The sample shows 510,000 or so clones, around 88% of them seen only once. Sequences were derived from peripheral blood, sampled in a trial of Ad26.COV2.S vaccine versus placebo. Receptor source: a person aged 18 to 59 who received the Ad26.COV2.S COVID-19 vaccine or a placebo.

The CDR3 sequence: CASRQGLGQPQHF. Written as DNA, the CDR3 is TGTGCCAGCAGACAGGGACTAGGTCAGCCCCAGCATTTT. The V gene is TRBV6-5, the J gene TRBJ1-5; possibly TRBD1 for D (6 bases). Germline lookup yields CDR1 MNHEY and CDR2 SVGAGI. V was shortened by 6 bases and J by 6 bases, with 12 bases between the two germline ends. The CDR3 is 13 residues long.

This rearrangement joins TRBV6-2 or TRBV6-3 to TRBJ2-5, with 9 bases aligning to TRBD1. Germline CDR1 and CDR2: MNHEY and SVGEGT. The J segment lost 4 bases and the V segment lost 5 bases, leaving 8 bases of the junction unmatched. The CDR3 length is 15 residues. The CDR3 loop is CASSRRTGGTETQYF. As DNA, the CDR3 is TGTGCCAGCAGTCGCCGAACAGGGGGCACAGAGACCCAGTACTTC.

V usage is TRBV9 and J usage is TRBJ1-1; D uncertain. Per the germline V gene, CDR1 is SGDLS and CDR2 is YYNGEE. This CDR3 is 15 amino acids long. V shed 2 bases and J shed 2 bases, with 13 bases lying between them. DNA for the CDR3: TGTGCCAGCAGCGTGGATGGTCGGGCTAACACTGAAGCTTTCTTT. It codes for CASSVDGRANTEAFF.

This chain connects TRBV11-3 to TRBJ2-5; TRBD1 is a possible D gene (6 bases). The CDR3 is 15 amino acids. Germline loops: CDR1 SGHNT, CDR2 YENEEA. V was pared by 5 bases and J by 0 bases, with 13 bases between. The CDR3 nucleotides read TGTGCCAGCAGCCATGGAAGGGGGTACCAAGAGACCCAGTACTTC. As protein: CASSHGRGYQETQYF.

The CDR3 loop reads CASSSSRGNEKLFF. In DNA, the CDR3 is TGTGCCAGCAGCTCGAGTCGGGGAAATGAAAAACTGTTTTTT. This sequence joins TRBV7-2 and TRBJ1-4; D not resolved. V lost 4 bases, J lost 5 bases, and 11 bases lay in between. Germline lookup yields CDR1 SGHTA and CDR2 FQGNSA. The length of the CDR3 is 14 residues.

V usage is TRBV29-1 and J usage is TRBJ2-7; D ambiguous. Trimming left V 4 bases short and J 7 bases short, with 17 bases between. The CDR3 is made up of 13 amino acids. CDR1 and CDR2 from the germline V gene are SQVTM and ANQGSEA. CDR3 residues: CSVAQIGLLEQYF. CDR3 sequence (DNA): TGCAGCGTTGCCCAGATCGGGCTCCTGGAGCAGTACTTC.

This rearrangement joins TRBV2 to TRBJ2-1; 8 nucleotides line up with TRBD1. The V gene end was trimmed by 5 bases and the J gene end by 10 bases; junction bases not matched to a gene: 16. Germline V gene sequence: CDR1 SNHLY, CDR2 FYNNEI. The CDR3 runs to 16 residues. The CDR3 spells CASSIHRQGARGEQFF. The DNA of the CDR3 is TGTGCCAGCAGTATCCACCGTCAGGGGGCGCGTGGGGAGCAGTTCTTC.

On this clone itself: The sample carries other DNA sequences with the same CDR3. V usage is TRBV6-5 and J usage is TRBJ1-1, with a tentative D call TRBD1 (5 bases). Trimming took 6 bases from V and 2 from J, leaving 10 bases between them. This CDR3 comprises 13 residues. The V gene's germline CDR1 is MNHEY and CDR2 SVGAGI. This CDR3 is CASSLRENTEAFF. In DNA form, the CDR3 reads TGTGCCAGCAGCCTCAGGGAAAACACTGAAGCTTTCTTT.

About this clone itself: The same CDR3 can be traced to other DNA sequences in this sample. The genes are TRBV7-9 and TRBJ1-4, with D perhaps matching TRBD1 (5 bases). CDR1 SEHNR and CDR2 FQNEAQ come from the germline V gene (reference sequence). V lost 2 bases and J 0 bases, leaving 10 bases between the germline ends. The CDR3 runs 16 residues. CDR3 amino acids: CASSLFLGATNEKLFF. CDR3 in DNA: TGTGCCAGCAGCTTATTTTTGGGGGCAACTAATGAAAAACTGTTTTTT.